This T cell receptor (beta chain) derives from a study of human T cells and chemical hapten exposure. The overall study: An area of 2 cm by approximately 2 cm on upper inner arm skin received 2% DPC for sensitization.

Time point of the sample: patch test 1, 2 weeks after DPC sensitization. Documented treatment: therapeutic diphenylcyclopropenone sensitization with weekly scalp DPC. Individual cDNA molecules in this library carried unique molecular identifiers. Under the authors' procedure: Sample TCR counts, which ranged from about 20,000 to 700,000, had a median of approximately 100,000. TCRdb passed the RACE reads through MiXCR, listing each CDR3 protein once. None of the V and J calls come from the authors' own analysis; TCRdb made them. The table includes fewer than 500,000 distinct CDR3 sequences, 4.8% detected once. The CDR3 runs to 17 residues. Trimming cost V 2 bases and J 0 bases, with 17 bases left between them. Germline CDR1 is SGHRS and CDR2 is YFSETQ.

The V and J genes are TRBV5-1 and TRBJ1-2; D remains unclear. This material consisted of whole blood, taken in connection with sensitization to the hapten diphenylcyclopropenone (DPC). The sequence derives from a woman aged 45-65 years with alopecia areata. Some clones in this sample may be carry-over from other donors' samples. The CDR3 nucleotides are TGCGCCAGCAGCTTCGCTCGAGGTGCCACCACTAACTATGGCTACACCTTC. Protein sequence: CASSFARGATTNYGYTF.